One and the same sample provided the 15 T cell receptor beta chains below, sequenced in a study of CXCR3-negative and CXCR3-positive naive CD8 T cells. The authors made the TRB cDNA libraries by 5' RACE using UMI labels. Following a re-call of the 5' RACE reads, TCRdb has one entry per CDR3 protein and lacks DNA. The sample has 110,000 or so distinct CDR3 sequences; the top ten hold around 0.36%. Notes on the study in general: CXCR3-positive naive cells had more hydrophobic TRB CDR3s than CXCR3-negative naive cells.

The antigens these receptors bind are not known. The material sequenced was naive CXCR3+ CD8+ T cells from blood. Subset: CD45RO-CCR7+CD27+CD95- naive CD8+ T cells expressing CXCR3 (TNR3+). Receptors were obtained from a human donor in good health. Some clones in this sample may be carry-over from other donors' samples.

This sequence joins TRBV6-5 and TRBJ2-5; TCRdb's assignment of TRBD2 cannot be checked, as there is no DNA. CDR3 length equals 16 residues. CDR1 is MNHEY and CDR2 is SVGAGI in the germline V gene. The CDR3 region is CASSYSGLAGEETQYF.

The V gene is TRBV7-9, the J gene TRBJ2-7. The CDR3 runs 13 residues. Looked up from germline, CDR1 is SEHNR and CDR2 is FQNEAQ (reference sequence). The CDR3: CASTFGPSYEQYF.

The chain is built from TRBV27 and TRBJ2-1. Germline V gives CDR1 MNHEY, CDR2 SMNVEV (reference sequence). This CDR3 has 13 residues. This chain's CDR3 is CASSSYTSPEQFF.

The chain is built from TRBV4-1 and TRBJ1-2. The germline gives CDR1 MGHRA, CDR2 YSYEKL. The CDR3 is 13 amino acids. The CDR3 spells CASSQEYGPGYTF.

This chain uses TRBV19 with TRBJ2-7; as DNA is missing, the TRBD2 call by TCRdb cannot be tested. Germline V CDR1 and CDR2: LNHDA, SQIVND (reference sequence). The CDR3 is 14 amino acids. This chain's CDR3 is CASTTSGSSYEQYF.

The chain carries TRBV28 and TRBJ2-7. CDR3 length equals 13 residues. Germline V gene data show CDR1 as MDHEN and CDR2 as SYDVKM. CDR3 region: CASSLLVAYEQYF.

The chain joins TRBV7-7 to TRBJ2-1; there is no DNA to check the TCRdb D call of TRBD1. This CDR3 is built from 15 residues. Germline loops: CDR1 SSHAT, CDR2 FNYEAQ (reference sequence). The chain's CDR3 is CASSPKDRGINEQFF. The full variable domain, completed using reference TRBV7-7 and TRBJ2-1, is GAGVSQSPRYKVTKRGQDVTLRCDPISSHATLYWYQQALGQGPEFLTYFNYEAQPDKSGLPSDRFSAERPEGSISTLTIQRTEQRDSAMYRCASSPKDRGINEQFFGPGTRLTVL.

The chain links TRBV12-3 or TRBV12-4 to TRBJ1-4. CDR3 length: 13 residues. The CDR3 reads CASRRDLGEKLFF.

This chain connects TRBV5-1 to TRBJ2-7; with no DNA, the TCRdb D assignment of TRBD1 cannot be verified. The CDR3 is 17 residues long. From germline, CDR1 is SGHRS and CDR2 YFSETQ. The CDR3 reads CASSLSMTGAPSYEQYF.

This chain links TRBV12-3 or TRBV12-4 with TRBJ2-2; absent DNA, TCRdb's TRBD1 call cannot be checked. The CDR3 loop spans 16 amino acids. CDR3 amino acids: CASSERDRANTGELFF.

The chain employs TRBV20-1 and TRBJ2-7; TCRdb lists TRBD2, though no DNA is available to test this call. Germline CDR1 reads DFQATT; CDR2 reads SNEGSKA (reference sequence). The CDR3 totals 12 residues. The CDR3 here is CSARATGYEQYF.

The rearrangement links TRBV29-1 to TRBJ2-7; no DNA is available, so the TRBD1 call from TCRdb remains unchecked. The CDR3 spans 15 residues. Germline V lookup: CDR1 SQVTM, CDR2 ANQGSEA. The CDR3 spells CSVELDRGPSYEQYF.

The chain uses TRBV13 and TRBJ2-1. This CDR3 contains 13 residues. CDR1 PRHDT and CDR2 FYEKMQ come from the germline V gene (reference sequence). This CDR3 is CASSLGWSNEQFF.

The V gene is TRBV5-4, the J gene TRBJ2-1; TCRdb picks TRBD1, but there is no DNA to check that call. The V gene's germline CDR1 is SGHNT and CDR2 YYREEE (reference sequence). The CDR3 is made up of 11 amino acids. CDR3 loop: CASSETGRKFF.

The chain employs TRBV29-1 and TRBJ1-1; the TRBD1 assignment by TCRdb is unverifiable without DNA. The CDR3 consists of 12 residues. CDR1 and CDR2 from the germline V gene are SQVTM and ANQGSEA. CDR3 protein: CSVELGDPVAFF. Drawing the rest from reference TRBV29-1 and TRBJ1-1, the complete variable domain is SAVISQKPSRDICQRGTSLTIQCQVDSQVTMMFWYRQQPGQSLTLIATANQGSEATYESGFVIDKFPISRPNLTFSTLTVSNMSPEDSSIYLCSVELGDPVAFFGQGTRLTVV.